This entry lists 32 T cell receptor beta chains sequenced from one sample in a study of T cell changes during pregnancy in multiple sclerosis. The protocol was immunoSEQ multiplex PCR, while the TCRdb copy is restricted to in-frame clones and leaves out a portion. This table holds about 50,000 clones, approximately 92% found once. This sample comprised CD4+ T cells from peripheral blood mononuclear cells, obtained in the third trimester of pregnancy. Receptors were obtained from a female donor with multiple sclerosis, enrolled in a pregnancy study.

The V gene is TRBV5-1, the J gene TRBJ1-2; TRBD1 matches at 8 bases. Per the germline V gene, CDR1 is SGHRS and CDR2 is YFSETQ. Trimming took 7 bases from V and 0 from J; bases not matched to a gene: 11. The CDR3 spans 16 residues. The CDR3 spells CASANPGQEPNYGYTF. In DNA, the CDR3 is TGCGCCAGCGCAAATCCGGGACAGGAGCCTAACTATGGCTACACCTTC. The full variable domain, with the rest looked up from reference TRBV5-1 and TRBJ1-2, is KAGVTQTPRYLIKTRGQQVTLSCSPISGHRSVSWYQQTPGQGLQFLFEYFSETQRNKGNFPGRFSGRQFSNSRSEMNVSTLELGDSALYLCASANPGQEPNYGYTFGSGTRLTVV.

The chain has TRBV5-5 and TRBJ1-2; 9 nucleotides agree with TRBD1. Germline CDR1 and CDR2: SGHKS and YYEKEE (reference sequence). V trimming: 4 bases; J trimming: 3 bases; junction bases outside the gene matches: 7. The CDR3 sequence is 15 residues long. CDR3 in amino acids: CASSLRQGEYYGYTF. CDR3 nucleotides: TGTGCCAGCAGCCTTAGACAGGGGGAGTACTATGGCTACACCTTC.

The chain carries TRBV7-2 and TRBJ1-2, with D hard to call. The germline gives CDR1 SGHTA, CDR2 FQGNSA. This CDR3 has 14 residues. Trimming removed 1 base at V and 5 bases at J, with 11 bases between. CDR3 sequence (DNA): TGTGCCAGCAGCTTAGGCCTTAGTGGTTATGGCTACACCTTC. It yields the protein CASSLGLSGYGYTF.

The CDR3 sequence is CASSQDSSGNTIYF. For the CDR3, the DNA is TGTGCCAGCAGTCAGGACAGCTCTGGAAACACCATATATTTT. The V and J genes are TRBV6-6 and TRBJ1-3; D is possibly TRBD1 (6 bases). Per the germline V gene, CDR1 is MNHNY and CDR2 is SVGAGI (reference sequence). The length of the CDR3 is 14 residues. V dropped 5 bases and J dropped 0 bases, with 8 bases sitting between them.

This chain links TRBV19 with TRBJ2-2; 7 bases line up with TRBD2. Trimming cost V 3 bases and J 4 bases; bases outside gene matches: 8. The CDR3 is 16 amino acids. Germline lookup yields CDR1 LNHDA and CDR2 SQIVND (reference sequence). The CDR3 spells CASSIVAGLPTGELFF. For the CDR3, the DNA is TGTGCCAGTAGTATCGTAGCGGGCTTACCCACCGGGGAGCTGTTTTTT.

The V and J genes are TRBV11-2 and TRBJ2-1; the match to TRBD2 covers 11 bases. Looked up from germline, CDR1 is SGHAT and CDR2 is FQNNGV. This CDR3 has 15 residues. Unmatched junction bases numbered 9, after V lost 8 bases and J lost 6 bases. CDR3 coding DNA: TGTGCCAGCGATGAGTCCGGGACTAGCGGCAATGAGCAGTTCTTC. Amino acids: CASDESGTSGNEQFF.

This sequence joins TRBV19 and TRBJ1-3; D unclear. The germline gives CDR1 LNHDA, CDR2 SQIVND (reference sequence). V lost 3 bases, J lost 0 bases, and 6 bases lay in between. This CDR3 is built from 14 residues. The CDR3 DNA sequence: TGTGCCAGTAGTATTGAGAACTCTGGAAACACCATATATTTT. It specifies CASSIENSGNTIYF.

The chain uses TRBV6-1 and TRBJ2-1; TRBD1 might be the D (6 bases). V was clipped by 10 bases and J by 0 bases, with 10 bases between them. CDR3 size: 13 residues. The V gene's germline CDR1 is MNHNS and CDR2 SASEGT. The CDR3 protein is CATGGSSYNEQFF. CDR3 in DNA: TGTGCCACTGGGGGCAGCTCCTACAATGAGCAGTTCTTC.

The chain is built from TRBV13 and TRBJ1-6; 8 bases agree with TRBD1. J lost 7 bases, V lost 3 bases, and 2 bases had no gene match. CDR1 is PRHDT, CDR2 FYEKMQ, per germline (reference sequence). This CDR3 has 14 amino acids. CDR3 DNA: TGTGCCAGCAGCTTGCGGACAGGGAATTCACCCCTCCACTTT. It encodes CASSLRTGNSPLHF.

Here the CDR3 reads CATSSGGNSPLHF. In DNA, the CDR3 is TGTGCCACTTCGAGCGGGGGTAATTCACCCCTCCACTTT. The gene calls are TRBV19 and TRBJ1-6, with D possibly TRBD1 on 5 matching bases. From germline, CDR1 is LNHDA and CDR2 SQIVND (reference sequence). V lost 10 bases and J lost 6, with 13 bases in between. The CDR3 is made up of 13 amino acids.

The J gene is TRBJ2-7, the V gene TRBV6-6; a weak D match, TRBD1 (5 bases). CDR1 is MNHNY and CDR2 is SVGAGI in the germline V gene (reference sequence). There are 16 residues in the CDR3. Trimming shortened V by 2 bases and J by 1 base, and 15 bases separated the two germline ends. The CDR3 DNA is TGTGCCAGCAGTTACGATGCTCGGACATGGTCCTACGAGCAGTACTTC. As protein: CASSYDARTWSYEQYF.

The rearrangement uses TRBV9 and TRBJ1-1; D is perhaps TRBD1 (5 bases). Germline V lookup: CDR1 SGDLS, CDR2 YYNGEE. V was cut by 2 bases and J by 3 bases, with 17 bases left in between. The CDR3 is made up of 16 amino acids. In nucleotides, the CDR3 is TGTGCCAGCAGCGTCTCGGTGAGGGGAGGGGACACTGAAGCTTTCTTT. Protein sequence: CASSVSVRGGDTEAFF.

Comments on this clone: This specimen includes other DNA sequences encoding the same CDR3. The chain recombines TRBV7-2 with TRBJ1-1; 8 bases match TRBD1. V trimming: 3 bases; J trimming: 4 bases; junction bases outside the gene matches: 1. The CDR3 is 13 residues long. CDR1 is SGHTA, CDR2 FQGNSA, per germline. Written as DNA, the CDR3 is TGTGCCAGCAGCTTGGACAGGGTCACTGAAGCTTTCTTT. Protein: CASSLDRVTEAFF.

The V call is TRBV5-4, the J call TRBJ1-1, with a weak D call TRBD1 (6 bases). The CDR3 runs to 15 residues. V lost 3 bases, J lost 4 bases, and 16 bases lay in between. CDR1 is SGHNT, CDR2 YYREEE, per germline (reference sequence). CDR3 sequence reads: CASSSSRGRGTEAFF. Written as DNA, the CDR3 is TGTGCCAGCAGCTCCTCCCGAGGCAGGGGCACTGAAGCTTTCTTT.

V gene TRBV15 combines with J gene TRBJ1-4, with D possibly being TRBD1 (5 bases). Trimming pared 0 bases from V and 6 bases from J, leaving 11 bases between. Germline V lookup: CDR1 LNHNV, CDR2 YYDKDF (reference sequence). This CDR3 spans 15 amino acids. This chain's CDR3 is CATSRDWGDDEKLFF. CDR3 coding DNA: TGTGCCACCAGCAGAGATTGGGGGGATGATGAAAAACTGTTTTTT.

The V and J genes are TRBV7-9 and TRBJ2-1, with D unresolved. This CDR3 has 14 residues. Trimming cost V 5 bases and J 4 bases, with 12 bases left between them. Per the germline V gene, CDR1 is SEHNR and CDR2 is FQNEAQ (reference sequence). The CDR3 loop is CASSPSYSYNEQFF. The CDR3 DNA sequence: TGTGCCAGCAGCCCATCTTACAGTTACAATGAGCAGTTCTTC.

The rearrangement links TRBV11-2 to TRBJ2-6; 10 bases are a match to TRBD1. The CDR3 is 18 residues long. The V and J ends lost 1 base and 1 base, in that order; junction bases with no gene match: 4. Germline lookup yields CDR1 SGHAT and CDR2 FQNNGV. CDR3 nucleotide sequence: TGTGCCAGCAGCTTAGTAGACAGGGGGCGTTCTGGGGCCAACGTCCTGACTTTC. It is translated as CASSLVDRGRSGANVLTF.

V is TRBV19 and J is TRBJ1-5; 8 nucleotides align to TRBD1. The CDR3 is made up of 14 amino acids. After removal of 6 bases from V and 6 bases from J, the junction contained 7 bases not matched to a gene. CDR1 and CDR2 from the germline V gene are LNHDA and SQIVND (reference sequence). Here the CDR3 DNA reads TGTGCCAGTAGGGGACAGGAGGTGGCTCAGCCCCAGCATTTT. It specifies CASRGQEVAQPQHF.

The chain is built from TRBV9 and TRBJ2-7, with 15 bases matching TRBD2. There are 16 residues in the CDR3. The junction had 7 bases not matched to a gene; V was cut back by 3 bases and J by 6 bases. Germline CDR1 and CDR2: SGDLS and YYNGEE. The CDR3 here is CASSALGTSGGREQYF. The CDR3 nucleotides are TGTGCCAGCAGCGCATTGGGGACTAGCGGGGGGCGCGAGCAGTACTTC.

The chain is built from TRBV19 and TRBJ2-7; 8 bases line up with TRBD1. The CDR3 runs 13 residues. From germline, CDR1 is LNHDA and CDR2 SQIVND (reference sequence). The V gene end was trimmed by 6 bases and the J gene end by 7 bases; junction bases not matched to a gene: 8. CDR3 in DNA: TGTGCCAGTAGCGGACAGGGACGAGCGGAGCAGTACTTC. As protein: CASSGQGRAEQYF.

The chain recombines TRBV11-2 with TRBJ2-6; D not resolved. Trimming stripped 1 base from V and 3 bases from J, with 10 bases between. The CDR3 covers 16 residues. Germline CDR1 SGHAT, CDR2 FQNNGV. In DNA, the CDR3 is TGTGCCAGCAGCTTAGGACCCCAGCGTGGGGCCAACGTCCTGACTTTC. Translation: CASSLGPQRGANVLTF.

The CDR3 sequence: CASSSTGGGSNQPQHF. DNA for the CDR3: TGTGCCAGCAGCTCTACCGGGGGGGGAAGCAATCAGCCCCAGCATTTT. V and J are TRBV27 and TRBJ1-5, with a weak D call TRBD1 (5 bases). V shed 6 bases and J shed 1 base, with 16 bases lying between them. Germline assignment: CDR1 MNHEY and CDR2 SMNVEV (reference sequence). This CDR3 spans 16 amino acids.

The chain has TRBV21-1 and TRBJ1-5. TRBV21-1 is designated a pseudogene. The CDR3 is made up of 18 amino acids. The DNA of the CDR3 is TGTGCCAGCGGAAGTTTGGGGGGGAACCAAGTTCACAATCAGCCCCAGCATTTT. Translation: CASGSLGGNQVHNQPQHF.

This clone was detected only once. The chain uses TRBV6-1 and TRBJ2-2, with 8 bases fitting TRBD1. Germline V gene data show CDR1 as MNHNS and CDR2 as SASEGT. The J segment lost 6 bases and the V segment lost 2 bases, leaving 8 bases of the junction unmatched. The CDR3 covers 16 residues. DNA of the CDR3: TGTGCCAGCAGTGAAATGTCAGGGGGCCTGGCCGGGGAGCTGTTTTTT. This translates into CASSEMSGGLAGELFF.

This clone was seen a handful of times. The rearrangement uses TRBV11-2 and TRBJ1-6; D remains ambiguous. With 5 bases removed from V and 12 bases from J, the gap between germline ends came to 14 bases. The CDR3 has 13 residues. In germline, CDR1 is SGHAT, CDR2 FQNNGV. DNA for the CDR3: TGTGCCAGCAGCCAGACCACTCCGGGACCCCTCCACTTT. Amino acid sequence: CASSQTTPGPLHF.

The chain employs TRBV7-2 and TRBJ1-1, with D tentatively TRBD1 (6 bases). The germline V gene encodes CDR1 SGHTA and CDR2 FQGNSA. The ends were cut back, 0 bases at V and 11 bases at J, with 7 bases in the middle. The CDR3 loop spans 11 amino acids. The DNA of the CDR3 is TGTGCCAGCAGCTTAGCGAGGGGGGCTTTCTTT. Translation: CASSLARGAFF.

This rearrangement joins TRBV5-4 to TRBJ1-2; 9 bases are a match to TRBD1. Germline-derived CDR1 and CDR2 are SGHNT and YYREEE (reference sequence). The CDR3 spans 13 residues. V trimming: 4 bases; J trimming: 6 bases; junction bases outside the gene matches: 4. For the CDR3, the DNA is TGTGCCAGCAGCGGGGACAGGGTAAATGGCTACACCTTC. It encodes CASSGDRVNGYTF.

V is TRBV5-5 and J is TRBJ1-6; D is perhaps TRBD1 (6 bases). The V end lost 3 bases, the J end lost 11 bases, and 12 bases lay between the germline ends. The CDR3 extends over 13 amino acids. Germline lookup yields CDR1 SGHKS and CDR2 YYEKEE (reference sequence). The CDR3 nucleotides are TGTGCCAGCAGCTATTCAACAGGGCCACCCCTCCACTTT. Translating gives CASSYSTGPPLHF.

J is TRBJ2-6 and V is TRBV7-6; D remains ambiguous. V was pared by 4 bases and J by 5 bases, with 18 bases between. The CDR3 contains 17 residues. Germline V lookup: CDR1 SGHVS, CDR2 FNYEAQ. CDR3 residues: CASSSNSSQSRANVLTF. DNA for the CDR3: TGTGCCAGCAGCTCGAATAGCTCACAAAGTCGGGCCAACGTCCTGACTTTC.

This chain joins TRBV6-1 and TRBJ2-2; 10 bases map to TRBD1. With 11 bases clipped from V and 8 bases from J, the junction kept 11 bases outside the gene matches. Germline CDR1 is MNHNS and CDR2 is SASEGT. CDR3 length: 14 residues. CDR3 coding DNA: TGTGCCGGACAATGGGACAGGGGAGGAGGGGAGCTGTTTTTT. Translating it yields CAGQWDRGGGELFF.

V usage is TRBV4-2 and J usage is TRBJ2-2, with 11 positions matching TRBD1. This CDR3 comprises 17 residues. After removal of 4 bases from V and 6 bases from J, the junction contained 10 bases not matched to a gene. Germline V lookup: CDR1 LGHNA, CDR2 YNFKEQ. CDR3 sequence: CASSPLPPGQGAGELFF. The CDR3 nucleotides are TGTGCCAGCAGCCCCCTCCCCCCGGGACAGGGGGCCGGGGAGCTGTTTTTT.

The CDR3 sequence: CASSEYLGEANNEQFF. CDR3 DNA: TGTGCCAGCAGTGAATACCTGGGGGAGGCAAACAATGAGCAGTTCTTC. This chain links TRBV25-1 with TRBJ2-1, with D possibly being TRBD2 (6 bases). The ends were cut back, 0 bases at V and 5 bases at J, with 14 bases in the middle. The CDR3 is 16 residues long. Germline-derived CDR1 and CDR2 are MGHDK and SYGVNS.